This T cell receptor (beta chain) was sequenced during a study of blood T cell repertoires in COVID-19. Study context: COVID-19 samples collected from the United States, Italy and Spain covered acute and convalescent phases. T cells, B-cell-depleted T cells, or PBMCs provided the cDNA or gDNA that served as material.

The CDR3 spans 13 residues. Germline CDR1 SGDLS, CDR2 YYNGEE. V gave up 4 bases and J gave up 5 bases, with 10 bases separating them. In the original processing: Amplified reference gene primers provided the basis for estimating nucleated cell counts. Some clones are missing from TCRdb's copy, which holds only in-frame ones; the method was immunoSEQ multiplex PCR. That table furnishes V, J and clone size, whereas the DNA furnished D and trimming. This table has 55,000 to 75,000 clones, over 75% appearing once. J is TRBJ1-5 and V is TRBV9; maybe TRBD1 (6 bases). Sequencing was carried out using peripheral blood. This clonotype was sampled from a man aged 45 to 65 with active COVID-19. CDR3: CASSTRQDQPQHF. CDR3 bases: TGTGCCAGCAGCACCCGACAGGATCAGCCCCAGCATTTT.